Below, 16 T cell receptor beta chains from the same sample are listed, as sequenced in a study of early T cells in non-severe SARS-CoV-2 infection. TCRdb re-called the 5' RACE reads with MiXCR, one entry per CDR3 protein. The table includes approximately 75,000 distinct CDR3 sequences, over 3.5% detected once. Sequencing was performed on whole blood, taken at baseline. All receptors derive from an adult who was a healthcare worker with PCR-confirmed SARS-CoV-2 infection or an uninfected control (not recorded which). The donor label of this sample is uncertain.

The V gene is TRBV29-1, the J gene TRBJ2-5, with D maybe TRBD1 (7 bases). The CDR3 has 13 residues. CDR1 is SQVTM, CDR2 ANQGSEA, per germline. The CDR3 spells CSARGTDQETQYF. The CDR3 bases are TGCAGTGCACGCGGGACAGATCAAGAGACCCAGTACTTC.

The chain joins TRBV5-1 to TRBJ2-3, with a possible D match to TRBD2 (6 bases). Germline lookup yields CDR1 SGHRS and CDR2 YFSETQ. V lost 0 bases and J 5 bases, leaving 13 bases between the germline ends. The CDR3 runs to 15 residues. The CDR3 sequence: CASSLDPLRGDTQYF. The CDR3 nucleotides read TGCGCCAGCAGCTTGGACCCCTTGCGGGGAGATACGCAGTATTTT.

Ten or more counts support this clonotype. V and J are TRBV24-1 and TRBJ1-1; D remains unclear. In germline, CDR1 is KGHDR, CDR2 SFDVKD. The CDR3 length is 13 residues. With 1 base removed from V and 7 bases from J, the gap between germline ends came to 9 bases. CDR3: CATSDLAGSEAFF. The CDR3 bases are TGTGCCACCAGTGATTTAGCGGGGAGTGAAGCTTTCTTT.

This clonotype was counted once. A much larger clone lies a single base off, so this may be a read error. The rearrangement links TRBV7-6 to TRBJ2-2; D is ambiguous. The V end lost 5 bases, the J end lost 0 bases, and 25 bases lay between the germline ends. The germline gives CDR1 SGHVS, CDR2 FNYEAQ. The CDR3 is 20 amino acids. The CDR3: CASSQPPGWAVAANTGELFF. The CDR3 nucleotides are TGTGCCAGCAGCCAGCCGCCGGGTTGGGCAGTCGCGGCGAACACCGGGGAGCTGTTTTTT. Full variable domain (rest looked up from reference TRBV7-6 and TRBJ2-2): GAGVSQSPRYKVTKRGQDVALRCDPISGHVSLYWYRQALGQGPEFLTYFNYEAQQDKSGLPNDRFSAERPEGSISTLTIQRTEQRDSAMYRCASSQPPGWAVAANTGELFFGEGSRLTVL.

The chain carries TRBV28 and TRBJ2-7, with TRBD2 identical over 10 bases. The trim removed 7 bases at V and 0 bases at J, leaving 12 bases unmatched. There are 17 residues in the CDR3. Germline CDR1 and CDR2: MDHEN and SYDVKM. This chain's CDR3 is CASTPGGLAGGSYEQYF. CDR3 coding DNA: TGTGCCAGCACCCCCGGAGGATTAGCGGGGGGCTCCTACGAGCAGTACTTC.

In this sample, this clonotype turned up a few times. The chain recombines TRBV12-3 or TRBV12-4 with TRBJ1-4; D not certain. The CDR3 is 12 amino acids. Trimming took 4 bases from V and 7 from J, leaving 7 bases between them. CDR3 coding DNA: TGTGCCAGCAGTTGGATTAGTGAAAAACTGTTTTTT. Translating it yields CASSWISEKLFF.

The table lists this clonotype with many counts. The J gene is TRBJ2-3, the V gene TRBV24-1, with 10 bases matching TRBD2. Germline CDR1 reads KGHDR; CDR2 reads SFDVKD. After removal of 5 bases from V and 0 bases from J, the junction contained 10 bases not matched to a gene. The CDR3 length is 18 residues. This CDR3 is CATSAGLAGDGSTDTQYF. CDR3 sequence (DNA): TGTGCCACCAGTGCCGGGCTAGCGGGGGATGGAAGCACAGATACGCAGTATTTT.

The chain carries TRBV18 and TRBJ1-6; no reliable D call. The germline V and J ends were trimmed by 0 bases and 6 bases, with 12 bases remaining between them. The CDR3 is 16 amino acids. Germline values: CDR1 KGHSH, CDR2 LQKENI. The CDR3 loop reads CASSPPGRTSNSPLHF. CDR3 in DNA: TGTGCCAGCTCACCACCGGGCCGGACTAGTAATTCACCCCTCCACTTT.

This clonotype came up many times. The genes are TRBV12-3 or TRBV12-4 and TRBJ2-1, with D perhaps assigned TRBD1 or TRBD2 (6 bases each). The CDR3 has 15 amino acids. V lost 5 bases, J lost 8 bases, and 19 bases lay in between. The CDR3 region is CASSHRGAQSYEQFF. The CDR3 DNA is TGTGCCAGCAGTCATAGGGGGGCGCAGTCGTATGAGCAGTTCTTC.

This clonotype was seen ten or more times. J is TRBJ2-7 and V is TRBV20-1; TRBD2 might be the D (6 bases). The CDR3 sequence is 14 residues long. Germline assignment: CDR1 DFQATT and CDR2 SNEGSKA (reference sequence). V gave up 3 bases and J gave up 3 bases, with 15 bases separating them. DNA of the CDR3: TGCAGTGCTAGGCGGGACGCGGAACACTACGAGCAGTACTTC. Translating it yields CSARRDAEHYEQYF.

This clonotype occurred a few times. V usage is TRBV7-9 and J usage is TRBJ2-4; D is undetermined. Germline CDR1 is SEHNR and CDR2 is FQNEAQ (reference sequence). The CDR3 is made up of 11 amino acids. Trimming left V 5 bases short and J 8 bases short, with 7 bases between. This CDR3 is CASSEEYIQYF. The CDR3 nucleotides read TGTGCCAGCAGCGAAGAGTACATTCAGTACTTC.

This clonotype was recorded many times. This chain uses TRBV20-1 with TRBJ1-6; D not resolved. The CDR3 length is 13 residues. V lost 2 bases to trimming and J lost 8 bases, with 10 bases between them. Germline assignment: CDR1 DFQATT and CDR2 SNEGSKA (reference sequence). CDR3 region: CSARTGRDSPLHF. The CDR3 nucleotides are TGCAGTGCTAGAACCGGGCGGGATTCACCCCTCCACTTT.

This clonotype was found many times. The chain couples TRBV9 to TRBJ2-3; D is undetermined. The V and J ends lost 4 bases and 2 bases respectively, with 20 bases between them. The germline V gene encodes CDR1 SGDLS and CDR2 YYNGEE. The CDR3 runs 17 residues. The DNA for the CDR3 is TGTGCCAGCAGCCCAAGACTGGGCGTGTCTGCCACAGATACGCAGTATTTT. Encoded protein: CASSPRLGVSATDTQYF.

This clonotype occurred many times. The gene calls are TRBV29-1 and TRBJ2-2; D is unresolved. The CDR3 runs 14 residues. Germline V gene lookup returns CDR1 SQVTM and CDR2 ANQGSEA. Trimming removed 4 bases at V and 1 base at J, with 10 bases between. CDR3 in amino acids: CSVAWQMNTGELFF. CDR3 in DNA: TGCAGCGTTGCGTGGCAGATGAACACCGGGGAGCTGTTTTTT.

Ten or more counts support this clonotype. The chain has TRBV5-5 and TRBJ2-2, with 8 nucleotides matching TRBD2. The CDR3 spans 16 residues. The germline V gene has CDR1 SGHKS and CDR2 YYEKEE (reference sequence). Trimming at V came to 3 bases and at J to 3 bases, leaving 7 bases not matched to a gene. The DNA of the CDR3 is TGTGCCAGCAGCTCCCGGGGGGGGGCGGACACCGGGGAGCTGTTTTTT. This sequence encodes CASSSRGGADTGELFF.

This chain uses TRBV18 with TRBJ1-5, with TRBD1 matching 8 bases. CDR3 size: 17 residues. The germline V gene encodes CDR1 KGHSH and CDR2 LQKENI. Unmatched junction bases numbered 10, after V lost 1 base and J lost 5 bases. CDR3 DNA: TGTGCCAGCTCACCACACCCCTTAGGACAGGGCGATCAGCCCCAGCATTTT. Translation gives CASSPHPLGQGDQPQHF.